This TCR beta chain was documented in a study of T cells in tumors after PD-1 blockade. Study in general: Each patient got pembrolizumab 200 mg every 3 weeks or cemiplimab 350 mg every 2 weeks. A subset received ongoing vismodegib 150 mg daily alongside anti-PD-1 therapy. On average, peripheral blood gave some 110,000 TCR templates and under 40,000 unique clonotypes.

Tumor or blood genomic DNA was sequenced, with inputs of about 600 ng to 6,500 ng. The repertoire was sequenced with immunoSEQ multiplex PCR; TCRdb's copy has only in-frame clones and lacks some. Among fewer than 15,000 clones listed, roughly 87% were seen once. This clone is a singleton in its sample. Germline CDR1 is SGHKS and CDR2 is YYEKEE (reference sequence). There are 15 residues in the CDR3. V shed 4 bases and J 2 bases; nucleotides not matched to a gene: 5. This chain connects TRBV5-5 to TRBJ2-1, with 8 nucleotides matching TRBD2. The sample in question was PBMCs, obtained after anti-PD-1 treatment. The receptor's source is a human donor with basal cell carcinoma. The CDR3 loop is CASSALAGTYNEQFF. In nucleotides, the CDR3 is TGTGCCAGCAGCGCCTTAGCGGGAACCTACAATGAGCAGTTCTTC.